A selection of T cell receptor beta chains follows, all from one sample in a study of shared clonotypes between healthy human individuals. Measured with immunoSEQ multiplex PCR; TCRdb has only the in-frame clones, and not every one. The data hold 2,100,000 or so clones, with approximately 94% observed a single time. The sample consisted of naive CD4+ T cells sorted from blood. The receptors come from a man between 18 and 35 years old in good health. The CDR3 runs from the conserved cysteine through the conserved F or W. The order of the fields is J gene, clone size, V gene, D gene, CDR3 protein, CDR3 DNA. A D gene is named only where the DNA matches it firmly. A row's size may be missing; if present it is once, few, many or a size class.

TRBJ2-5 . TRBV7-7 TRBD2 CASSQGLAGPYQETQYF TGTGCTAGCAGTCAGGGACTAGCGGGACCTTACCAAGAGACCCAGTACTTC
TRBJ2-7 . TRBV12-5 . CASGSPSEDSYEQYF TGTGCTAGTGGATCGCCGTCGGAGGACTCCTACGAGCAGTACTTC
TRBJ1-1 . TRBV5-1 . CASREEALNTEAFF TGCGCCAGCAGAGAAGAAGCACTGAACACTGAAGCTTTCTTT
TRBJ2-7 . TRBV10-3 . CAISGSSGAYEQYF TGTGCCATCAGTGGAAGTAGCGGCGCCTACGAGCAGTACTTC
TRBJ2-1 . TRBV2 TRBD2 CASSNPGTSGRKPYNEQFF TGTGCCAGCAGTAACCCCGGGACTAGCGGGAGGAAGCCCTACAATGAGCAGTTCTTC
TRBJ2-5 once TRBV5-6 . CASSFSDWQETQYF TGTGCCAGCAGCTTTTCGGACTGGCAAGAGACCCAGTACTTC
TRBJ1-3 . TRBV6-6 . CASSYSSGSGNTIYF TGTGCCAGCAGTTACTCTTCGGGTTCTGGAAACACCATATATTTT
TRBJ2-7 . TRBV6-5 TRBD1 CASSYSDRGSYEQYF TGTGCCAGCAGTTACTCGGACAGGGGAAGCTACGAGCAGTACTTC
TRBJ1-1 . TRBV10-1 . CASSESGTGMNTEAFF TGCGCCAGCAGTGAGTCGGGGACGGGCATGAACACTGAAGCTTTCTTT
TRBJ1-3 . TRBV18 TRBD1 CASSPQGAHSGNTIYF TGTGCCAGCTCCCCCCAGGGGGCACACTCTGGAAACACCATATATTTT